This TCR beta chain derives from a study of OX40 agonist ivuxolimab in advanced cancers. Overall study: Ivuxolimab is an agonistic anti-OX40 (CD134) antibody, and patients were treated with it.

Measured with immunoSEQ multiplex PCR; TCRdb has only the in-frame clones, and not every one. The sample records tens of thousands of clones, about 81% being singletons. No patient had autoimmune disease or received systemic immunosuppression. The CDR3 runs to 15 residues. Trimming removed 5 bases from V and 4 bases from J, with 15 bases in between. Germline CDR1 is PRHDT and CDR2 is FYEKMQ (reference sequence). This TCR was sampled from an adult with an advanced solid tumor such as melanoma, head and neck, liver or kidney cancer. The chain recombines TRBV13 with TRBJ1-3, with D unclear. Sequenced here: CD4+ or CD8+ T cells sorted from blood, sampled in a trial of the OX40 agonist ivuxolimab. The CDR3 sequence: CASSAGRGAGNTIYF. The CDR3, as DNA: TGTGCCAGCAGCGCGGGCCGGGGAGCGGGAAACACCATATATTTT.